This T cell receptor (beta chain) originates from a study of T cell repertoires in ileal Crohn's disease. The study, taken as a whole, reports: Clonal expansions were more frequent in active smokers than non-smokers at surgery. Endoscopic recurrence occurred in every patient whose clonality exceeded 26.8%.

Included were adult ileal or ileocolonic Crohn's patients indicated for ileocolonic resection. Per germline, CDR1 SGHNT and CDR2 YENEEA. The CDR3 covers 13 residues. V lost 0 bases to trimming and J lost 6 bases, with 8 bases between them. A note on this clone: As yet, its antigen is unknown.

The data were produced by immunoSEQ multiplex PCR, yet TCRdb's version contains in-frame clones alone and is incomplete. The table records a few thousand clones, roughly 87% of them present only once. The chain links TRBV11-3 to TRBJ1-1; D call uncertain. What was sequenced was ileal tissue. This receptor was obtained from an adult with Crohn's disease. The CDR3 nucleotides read TGTGCCAGCAGCTTAGAACTAGGCGCTGAAGCTTTCTTT. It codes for CASSLELGAEAFF.